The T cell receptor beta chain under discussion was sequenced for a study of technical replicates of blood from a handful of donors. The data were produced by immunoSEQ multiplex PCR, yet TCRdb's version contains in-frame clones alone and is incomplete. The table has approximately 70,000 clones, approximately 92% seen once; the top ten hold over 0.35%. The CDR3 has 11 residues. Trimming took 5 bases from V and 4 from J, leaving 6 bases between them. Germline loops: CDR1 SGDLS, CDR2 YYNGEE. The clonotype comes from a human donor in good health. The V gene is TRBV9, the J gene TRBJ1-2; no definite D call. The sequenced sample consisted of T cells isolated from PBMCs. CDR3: CASSNSYGYTF. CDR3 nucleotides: TGTGCCAGCAGTAACAGCTATGGCTACACCTTC.